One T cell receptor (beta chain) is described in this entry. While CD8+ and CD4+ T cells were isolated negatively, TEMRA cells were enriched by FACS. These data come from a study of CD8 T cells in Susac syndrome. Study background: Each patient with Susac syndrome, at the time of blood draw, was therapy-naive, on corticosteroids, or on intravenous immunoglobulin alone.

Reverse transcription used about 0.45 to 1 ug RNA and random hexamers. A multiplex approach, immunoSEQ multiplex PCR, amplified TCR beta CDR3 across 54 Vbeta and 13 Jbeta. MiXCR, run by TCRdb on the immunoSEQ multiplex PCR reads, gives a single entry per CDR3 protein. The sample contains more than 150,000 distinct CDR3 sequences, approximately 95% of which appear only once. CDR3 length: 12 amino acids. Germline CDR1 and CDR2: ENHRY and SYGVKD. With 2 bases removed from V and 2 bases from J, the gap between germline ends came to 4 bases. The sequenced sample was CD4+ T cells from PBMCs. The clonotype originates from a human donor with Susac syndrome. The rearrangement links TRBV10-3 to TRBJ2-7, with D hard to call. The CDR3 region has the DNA TGTGCCATCAGTGAGGTCGCCTACGAGCAGTACTTC. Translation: CAISEVAYEQYF.